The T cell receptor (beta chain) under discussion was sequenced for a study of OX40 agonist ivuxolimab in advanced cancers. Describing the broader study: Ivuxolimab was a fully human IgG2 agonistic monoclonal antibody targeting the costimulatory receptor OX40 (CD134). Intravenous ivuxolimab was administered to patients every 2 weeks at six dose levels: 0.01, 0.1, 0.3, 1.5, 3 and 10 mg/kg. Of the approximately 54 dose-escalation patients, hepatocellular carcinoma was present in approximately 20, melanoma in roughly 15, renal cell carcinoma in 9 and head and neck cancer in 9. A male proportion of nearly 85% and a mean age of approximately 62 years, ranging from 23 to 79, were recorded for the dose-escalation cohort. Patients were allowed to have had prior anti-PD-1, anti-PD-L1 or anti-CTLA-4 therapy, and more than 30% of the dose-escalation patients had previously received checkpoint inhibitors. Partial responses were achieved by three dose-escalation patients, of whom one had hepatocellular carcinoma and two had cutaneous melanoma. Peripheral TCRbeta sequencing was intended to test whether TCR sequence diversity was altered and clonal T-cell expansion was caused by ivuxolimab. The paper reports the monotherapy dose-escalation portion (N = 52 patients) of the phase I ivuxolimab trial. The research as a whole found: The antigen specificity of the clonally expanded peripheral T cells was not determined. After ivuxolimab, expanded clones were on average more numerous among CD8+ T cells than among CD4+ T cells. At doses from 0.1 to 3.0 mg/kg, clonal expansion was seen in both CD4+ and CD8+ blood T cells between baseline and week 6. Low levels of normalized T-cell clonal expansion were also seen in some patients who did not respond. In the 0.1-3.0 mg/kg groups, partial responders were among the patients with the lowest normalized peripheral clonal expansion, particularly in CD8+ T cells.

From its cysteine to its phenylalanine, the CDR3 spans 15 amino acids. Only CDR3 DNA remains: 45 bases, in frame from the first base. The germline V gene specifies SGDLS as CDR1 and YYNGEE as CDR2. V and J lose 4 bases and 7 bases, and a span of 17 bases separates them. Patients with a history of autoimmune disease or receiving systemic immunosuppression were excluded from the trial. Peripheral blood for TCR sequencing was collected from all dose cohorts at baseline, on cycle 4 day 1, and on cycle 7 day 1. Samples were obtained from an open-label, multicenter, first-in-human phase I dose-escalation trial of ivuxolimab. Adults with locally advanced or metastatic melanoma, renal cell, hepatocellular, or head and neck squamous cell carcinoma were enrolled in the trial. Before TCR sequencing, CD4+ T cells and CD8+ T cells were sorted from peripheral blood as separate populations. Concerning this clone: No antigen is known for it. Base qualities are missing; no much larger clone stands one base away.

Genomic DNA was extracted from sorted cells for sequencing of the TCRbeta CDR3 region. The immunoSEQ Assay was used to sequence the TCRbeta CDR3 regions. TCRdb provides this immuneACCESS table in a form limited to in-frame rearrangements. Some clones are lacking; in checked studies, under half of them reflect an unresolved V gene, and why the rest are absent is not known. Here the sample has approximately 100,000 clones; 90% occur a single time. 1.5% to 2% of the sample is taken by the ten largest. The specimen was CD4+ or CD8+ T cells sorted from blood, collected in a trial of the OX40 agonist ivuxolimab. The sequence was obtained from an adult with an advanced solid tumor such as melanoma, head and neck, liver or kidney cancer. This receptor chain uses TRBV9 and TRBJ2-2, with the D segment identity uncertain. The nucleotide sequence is TGTGCCAGCAGCCCCCAGTTTGGATGGGGCGGGGAGCTGTTTTTT. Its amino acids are CASSPQFGWGGELFF.